This T cell receptor (beta chain) was identified in a study of blood T cell repertoires in COVID-19. Background on the study: Both acute and convalescent COVID-19 samples were obtained from the United States, Italy and Spain.

The germline gives CDR1 SGHRS, CDR2 YFSETQ. The CDR3 runs to 15 residues. With 3 bases removed from V and 0 bases from J, the gap between germline ends came to 10 bases. Authors' data handling: Amplification with reference gene primers provided the estimates of nucleated cell counts. Assay used: immunoSEQ multiplex PCR; TCRdb lists only in-frame clones, some missing. V, J and clone size were drawn from that table, and D and trimming were deduced from the DNA. The sample lists 75,000 to 100,000 clones; around nine tenths were seen once. This chain links TRBV5-1 with TRBJ2-1; maybe TRBD2 (6 bases). The sequence came from a woman aged 80 or over with acute or convalescent COVID-19. The sample consisted of peripheral blood. CDR3 sequence: CASSSGGSSYNEQFF. In DNA form, the CDR3 reads TGCGCCAGCAGCTCCGGGGGAAGCTCCTACAATGAGCAGTTCTTC. Based on the CDR3 plus reference TRBV5-1 and TRBJ2-1, the full variable domain is KAGVTQTPRYLIKTRGQQVTLSCSPISGHRSVSWYQQTPGQGLQFLFEYFSETQRNKGNFPGRFSGRQFSNSRSEMNVSTLELGDSALYLCASSSGGSSYNEQFFGPGTRLTVL.